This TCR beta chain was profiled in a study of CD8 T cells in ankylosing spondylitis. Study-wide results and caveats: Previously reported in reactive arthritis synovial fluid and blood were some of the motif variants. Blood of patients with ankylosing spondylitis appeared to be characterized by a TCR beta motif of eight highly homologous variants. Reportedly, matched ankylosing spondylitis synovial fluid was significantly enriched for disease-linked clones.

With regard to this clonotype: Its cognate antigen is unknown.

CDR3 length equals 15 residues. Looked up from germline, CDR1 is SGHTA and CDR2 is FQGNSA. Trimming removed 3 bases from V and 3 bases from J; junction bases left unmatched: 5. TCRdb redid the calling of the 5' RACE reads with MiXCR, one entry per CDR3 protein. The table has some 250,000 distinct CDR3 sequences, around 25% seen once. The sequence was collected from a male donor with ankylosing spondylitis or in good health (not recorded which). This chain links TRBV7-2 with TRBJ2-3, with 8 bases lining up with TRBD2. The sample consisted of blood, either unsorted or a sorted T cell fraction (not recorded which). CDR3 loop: CASSFDGGATDTQYF. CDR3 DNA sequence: TGTGCCAGCAGCTTTGACGGGGGGGCAACAGATACGCAGTATTTT.